A selection of T cell receptor beta chains follows, all from one sample in a study of identical twins. One entry per CDR3 protein, called by TCRdb with MiXCR from the 5' RACE reads. The repertoire holds 300,000 to 350,000 distinct CDR3 sequences, around an eighth seen once, with roughly 7% in the top ten. This same sample was also part of a study on yellow fever vaccine responses in identical twins.

Sequencing input: CD8+ T cells sorted from blood. The source of these receptors is a woman younger than 35 in good health. CDR3s include the opening cysteine and the closing phenylalanine or tryptophan. The D gene is left open where the match is weak. Expanded clones are given a class, and other clones once, few, many or no size at all.

V: TRBV28; J: TRBJ2-1; size: .; D: TRBD1; DNA: TGTGCCAGCATACCGGGACAGGGTTCTCATTCCTACAATGAGCAGTTCTTC; CDR3: CASIPGQGSHSYNEQFF
V: TRBV7-9; J: TRBJ2-5; size: few; D: .; DNA: TGTGCCAGCAGCTTAGTGGGTCACCAAGAGACCCAGTACTTC; CDR3: CASSLVGHQETQYF
V: TRBV2; J: TRBJ2-1; size: .; D: TRBD2; DNA: TGTGCCAGCACCGAGGGACTAGCGGGCTACAATGAGCAGTTCTTC; CDR3: CASTEGLAGYNEQFF
V: TRBV28; J: TRBJ2-7; size: .; D: TRBD2; DNA: TGTGCCAGCAGAGCCGGGACTACCTACGAGCAGTACTTC; CDR3: CASRAGTTYEQYF
V: TRBV19; J: TRBJ1-2; size: few; D: TRBD1; DNA: TGTGCCAGCATGACAGGGAACTATGGCTACACCTTC; CDR3: CASMTGNYGYTF
V: TRBV5-6; J: TRBJ2-1; size: few; D: .; DNA: TGTGCCAGCAGCTCCACACTGGCGGGGAAGTCCTACAATGAGCAGTTCTTC; CDR3: CASSSTLAGKSYNEQFF
V: TRBV7-2; J: TRBJ2-1; size: few; D: .; DNA: TGTGCCGACTCCTTGCGGCGGAACAATGAGCAGTTCTTC; CDR3: CADSLRRNNEQFF
V: TRBV10-3; J: TRBJ2-3; size: many; D: TRBD2; DNA: TGTGCCATCAGTGGGAGCGGGAAAAGCACAGATACGCAGTATTTT; CDR3: CAISGSGKSTDTQYF
V: TRBV7-9; J: TRBJ2-1; size: .; D: .; DNA: TGTGCCAGCAGCTTAAGTGAAGCGGCTTACAATGAGCAGTTCTTC; CDR3: CASSLSEAAYNEQFF
V: TRBV7-8; J: TRBJ2-5; size: few; D: .; DNA: TGTGCCAGCAGCCCCATGCCGGGACTTAGGTACCAAGAGACCCAGTACTTC; CDR3: CASSPMPGLRYQETQYF